This T cell receptor beta chain was profiled in a study of blood T cells in healthy people across ages. Per sample, a minimum of 6.5 million PBMCs were isolated. The CDR3 is 15 residues long. Germline CDR1 SGHRS, CDR2 YFSETQ. V shed 0 bases and J shed 7 bases, with 16 bases lying between them. The authors ran a second PCR of about 7 to 12 cycles using a sample-barcoded 5' primer and a J-beta primer mix. TCRdb ran MiXCR on the 5' RACE reads and lists one entry per CDR3 protein. This table holds 1.5 million to 2 million distinct CDR3 sequences, 28% found once. This TCR came from a woman aged 30 to 39 in good health. Sequencing used blood. The rearrangement uses TRBV5-1 and TRBJ2-5; maybe TRBD1 (5 bases). Here the CDR3 DNA reads TGCGCCAGCAGCTTGGCTAAGACAGTGTCGGGGACCCAGTACTTC. Its protein is CASSLAKTVSGTQYF.